One T cell receptor (beta chain) is described in this entry. The sample comes from a study of cytomegalovirus exposure and HLA in healthy donors. The V and J ends lost 1 base and 4 bases, in that order; junction bases with no gene match: 8. CDR3 length equals 16 residues. The germline CDR1 and CDR2 sequences are SEHNR and FQNEAQ (reference sequence). Some clones are missing from TCRdb's copy, which holds only in-frame ones; the method was immunoSEQ multiplex PCR. This table has 95,000 to 150,000 clones, nearly 90% appearing once. Material for sequencing was PBMCs. The clonotype comes from a woman younger than 35 in good health and CMV-seronegative. The chain uses TRBV7-9 and TRBJ1-2; 8 bases align to TRBD1. The DNA for the CDR3 is TGTGCCAGCAGCTTAGGACAGACAGGGGATTTCTATGGCTACACCTTC. Its protein is CASSLGQTGDFYGYTF.